The 20 T cell receptor beta chains in this list originate from one sample, sequenced in a study of T cells after yellow fever vaccination. TCRdb itself ran the 5' RACE reads through MiXCR, one entry per CDR3 protein. The sample consists of about 130,000 distinct CDR3 sequences, under 8.5% of them appearing once. The sample here was CD4+ T cells sorted from PBMCs, taken approximately 11 days after the first yellow fever vaccination. The receptors stem from a man between 18 and 29 years old who received the YFV17D yellow fever vaccine.

This clonotype was recorded many times. The V call is TRBV5-1, the J call TRBJ1-1, with 7 bases that match TRBD1. Trimming cost V 4 bases and J 10 bases; bases outside gene matches: 13. The length of the CDR3 is 14 residues. In germline, CDR1 is SGHRS, CDR2 YFSETQ. CDR3 sequence (DNA): TGCGCCAGCAGCCTGACTCGACAGGGCCTCGGAGCTTTCTTT. This sequence encodes CASSLTRQGLGAFF.

The chain links TRBV6-5 to TRBJ2-7; 12 nucleotides match TRBD2. With 2 bases clipped from V and 6 bases from J, the junction kept 14 bases outside the gene matches. This CDR3 has 18 amino acids. Germline V lookup: CDR1 MNHEY, CDR2 SVGAGI. The CDR3 here is CASSYPSLAGGPSCEQYF. CDR3 in DNA: TGTGCCAGCAGTTACCCCTCCCTAGCGGGGGGGCCTAGTTGCGAGCAGTACTTC.

Ten or more counts support this clonotype. The chain recombines TRBV7-9 with TRBJ2-7, with D perhaps matching TRBD1 or TRBD2 (6 bases each). The CDR3 totals 15 residues. V was trimmed by 1 base and J by 6 bases, leaving 16 bases between them. The V gene's germline CDR1 is SEHNR and CDR2 FQNEAQ (reference sequence). Written as DNA, the CDR3 is TGTGCCAGCAGCTTAGGCGGGACAAGGGTGGGCGAGCAGTACTTC. Protein: CASSLGGTRVGEQYF.

This clonotype was seen ten or more times. The chain uses TRBV15 and TRBJ1-5, with a tentative D call TRBD1 (5 bases). Trimming pared 3 bases from V and 4 bases from J, leaving 10 bases between. The germline V gene has CDR1 LNHNV and CDR2 YYDKDF (reference sequence). The CDR3 extends over 14 amino acids. CDR3 sequence reads: CATSSQGSNQPQHF. In DNA, the CDR3 is TGTGCCACCAGCAGCCAGGGATCAAATCAGCCCCAGCATTTT.

The chain couples TRBV2 to TRBJ2-5; D may match TRBD1 or TRBD2 (5 bases each). V was trimmed by 8 bases and J by 5 bases, leaving 12 bases between them. This CDR3 region has 12 residues. Germline CDR1 is SNHLY and CDR2 is FYNNEI. The CDR3 bases are TGTGCCAGCGGATTGGGGGTGGAGACCCAGTACTTC. Amino acids: CASGLGVETQYF.

A single count supports this clonotype. This may be a read error, as it is one base from a much larger clone. V usage is TRBV7-3 and J usage is TRBJ2-5; D possibly corresponds to TRBD2 (6 bases). This CDR3 spans 14 amino acids. Germline-derived CDR1 and CDR2 are SGHTA and FQGTGA. The CDR3 DNA follows: TGTGCCAGCAGCTTTGGCGGGGCCCCAGAGGCCCAGTACTTC. Protein: CASSFGGAPEAQYF.

This clonotype was picked up many times. The chain is built from TRBV7-2 and TRBJ2-3; possibly TRBD1 or TRBD2 for D (5 bases each). The V and J ends lost 5 bases and 3 bases respectively, with 12 bases between them. Germline values: CDR1 SGHTA, CDR2 FQGNSA. CDR3 size: 14 residues. The CDR3 coding sequence is TGTGCCAGCAGCATAAGTGGGGGTACAGATACGCAGTATTTT. Translating gives CASSISGGTDTQYF.

This clonotype was counted at least ten times. The chain uses TRBV20-1 and TRBJ2-1; possible D gene TRBD2, 5 bases. Trimming took off 0 bases at V and 5 bases at J, with 8 bases between the two ends. Germline V CDR1 and CDR2: DFQATT, SNEGSKA (reference sequence). This CDR3 has 13 residues. CDR3: CSAREGANNEQFF. For the CDR3, the DNA is TGCAGTGCTAGAGAGGGAGCCAACAATGAGCAGTTCTTC.

Ten or more counts support this clonotype. The gene calls are TRBV6-2 or TRBV6-3 and TRBJ2-5, with D perhaps being TRBD1 or TRBD2 (5 bases each). Trimming left V 5 bases short and J 1 base short, with 8 bases between. Germline V lookup: CDR1 MNHEY, CDR2 SVGEGT. This CDR3 has 13 residues. The CDR3 DNA reads as TGTGCCAGCAGTGACGGGGCCCAAGAGACCCAGTACTTC. It encodes CASSDGAQETQYF.

This clonotype came up many times. The chain couples TRBV3-1 to TRBJ2-2; a possible D gene is TRBD2 (5 bases). The germline V gene has CDR1 LGHDT and CDR2 YNNKEL (reference sequence). The CDR3 runs 16 residues. V dropped 0 bases and J dropped 6 bases, with 14 bases sitting between them. CDR3 sequence (DNA): TGTGCCAGCAGCCAAGAAAGTTCGGGGTATGCCGGGGAGCTGTTTTTT. It yields the protein CASSQESSGYAGELFF.

This clonotype was found many times. The V call is TRBV7-3, the J call TRBJ2-3, with 8 nucleotides matching TRBD2. The germline gives CDR1 SGHTA, CDR2 FQGTGA. Trimming removed 4 bases from V and 1 base from J; junction bases left unmatched: 4. The CDR3 consists of 15 residues. The CDR3 loop is CASSSQRGRTDTQYF. The CDR3 coding sequence is TGTGCCAGCAGCTCCCAGCGGGGGCGCACAGATACGCAGTATTTT.

Of note for this clonotype: This may arise from a read error, as a much more abundant clone is one base away. The genes are TRBV7-2 and TRBJ1-5; D not certain. The CDR3 covers 12 residues. From germline, CDR1 is SGHTA and CDR2 FQGNSA. The CDR3 sequence: CASNLENQPQHF. The CDR3 DNA sequence: TGTGCCAGCAACTTAGAGAATCAGCCCCAGCATTTT.

Ten or more counts support this clonotype. The chain couples TRBV5-4 to TRBJ2-3; the match to TRBD2 covers 9 bases. Trimming cost V 4 bases and J 3 bases; bases outside gene matches: 6. Germline V lookup: CDR1 SGHNT, CDR2 YYREEE (reference sequence). The CDR3 runs 15 residues. This CDR3 reads CASSPLAGSTDTQYF. CDR3 bases: TGTGCCAGCAGCCCCCTAGCGGGGTCAACAGATACGCAGTATTTT.

This clonotype appeared many times. V is TRBV7-2 and J is TRBJ2-1; TRBD1 aligns across 9 bases. Trimming took 2 bases from V and 9 from J; bases not matched to a gene: 11. Looked up from germline, CDR1 is SGHTA and CDR2 is FQGNSA. This CDR3 has 16 residues. This CDR3 reads CASSLQGTGFGVEQFF. CDR3 DNA: TGTGCCAGCAGCTTACAGGGGACAGGGTTTGGCGTTGAGCAGTTCTTC.

The rearrangement joins TRBV20-1 to TRBJ1-1; TRBD1 might be the D (5 bases). The germline gives CDR1 DFQATT, CDR2 SNEGSKA (reference sequence). The ends were cut back, 6 bases at V and 1 base at J, with 15 bases in the middle. The length of the CDR3 is 14 residues. CDR3 coding DNA: TGCAGTGCCCCCCGGAGGGGCAGGAACACTGAAGCTTTCTTT. Translated: CSAPRRGRNTEAFF.

The sample holds many counts of this clonotype. This chain's CDR3 is CASSKEYRGQGSQETQYF. The CDR3 DNA follows: TGTGCCAGCAGCAAAGAGTATAGAGGACAGGGATCCCAAGAGACCCAGTACTTC. The genes are TRBV21-1 and TRBJ2-5; the table's TRBD1 call for D was not verified on the DNA. TRBV21-1 is labeled a pseudogene. This CDR3 is 18 amino acids long.

This clonotype was seen repeatedly, ten times or more. This chain joins TRBV2 and TRBJ2-2; 7 nucleotides align to TRBD2. Germline trimming cut 6 bases from V and 2 bases from J; bases unmatched to any gene: 9. There are 16 residues in the CDR3. CDR1 is SNHLY and CDR2 is FYNNEI in the germline V gene. This CDR3 is CASRVPGTINTGELFF. CDR3 nucleotide sequence: TGTGCCAGCAGGGTACCCGGGACTATTAACACCGGGGAGCTGTTTTTT. The full variable domain, rest sourced from reference TRBV2 and TRBJ2-2, is EPEVTQTPSHQVTQMGQEVILRCVPISNHLYFYWYRQILGQKVEFLVSFYNNEISEKSEIFDDQFSVERPDGSNFTLKIRSTKLEDSAMYFCASRVPGTINTGELFFGEGSRLTVL.

This clonotype was detected many times. J is TRBJ1-5 and V is TRBV20-1, with 7 bases aligning to TRBD1. Losses at the gene ends were 2 bases for V and 3 bases for J; bases not matched to a gene: 7. Germline V gene data show CDR1 as DFQATT and CDR2 as SNEGSKA (reference sequence). CDR3 length: 15 residues. The CDR3 DNA is TGCAGTGCTAGATCTACGACAGGGTCCAATCAGCCCCAGCATTTT. Translated, it gives CSARSTTGSNQPQHF.

CDR3: CASSSGGANYEQYF. For the CDR3, the DNA is TGTGCCAGCAGCTCGGGCGGAGCTAACTACGAGCAGTACTTC. The genes are TRBV7-2 and TRBJ2-7; D is uncertain. The CDR3 is 14 residues long. Germline CDR1 SGHTA, CDR2 FQGNSA. Trimming stripped 4 bases from V and 3 bases from J, with 13 bases between. The full variable domain, its missing parts supplied by reference TRBV7-2 and TRBJ2-7, is GAGVSQSPSNKVTEKGKDVELRCDPISGHTALYWYRQSLGQGLEFLIYFQGNSAPDKSGLPSDRFSAERTGGSVSTLTIQRTQQEDSAVYLCASSSGGANYEQYFGPGTRLTVT.

This clonotype was seen many times. The rearrangement links TRBV6-5 to TRBJ2-5; D is ambiguous. V was shortened by 0 bases and J by 3 bases, with 2 bases between the two germline ends. The V gene's germline CDR1 is MNHEY and CDR2 SVGAGI. This CDR3 has 12 amino acids. The CDR3 sequence is CASSYSKETQYF. The CDR3 DNA reads as TGTGCCAGCAGTTACTCGAAAGAGACCCAGTACTTC.